The clone carrying this T cell receptor beta chain was picked up a small number of times. Sequenced by immunoSEQ multiplex PCR; TCRdb stores in-frame clones only, minus some. The data show 100,000 to 150,000 clones, with roughly 89% seen just once and approximately 1.2% held by the top ten. This entry belongs to a study of cytomegalovirus exposure and HLA in healthy donors. CDR1 and CDR2 (germline): SNHLY, FYNNEI. V was pared by 4 bases and J by 12 bases, with 19 bases between. The CDR3 spans 14 residues. What was sequenced was PBMCs. J is TRBJ1-5 and V is TRBV2; D uncertain. This TCR was recovered from a woman aged 18-30 years in good health and CMV-seronegative. CDR3 coding DNA: TGTGCCAGCAGTGTATTAAGACTAGAAACCGGCCAGCATTTT. Translated, it gives CASSVLRLETGQHF.